A single sample gave rise to the 25 T cell receptor beta chains below, sequenced in a study of T cell responses to AZD1222 COVID-19 vaccine. Measured with immunoSEQ multiplex PCR; TCRdb has only the in-frame clones, and not every one. The sample yields some 100,000 clones, roughly 84% seen once. The sequencing here drew on peripheral blood, taken 28 days after the second AZD1222 dose. The origin of the receptors is an adult who received the AZD1222 COVID-19 vaccine.

This clone was observed a handful of times. In nucleotides, the CDR3 is TGCAGCGTTGCGACAGGGTTTAACCGCGTCACTGAAGCTTTCTTT. Translated: CSVATGFNRVTEAFF. This chain joins TRBV29-1 and TRBJ1-1, with 7 bases aligning to TRBD1. V shed 4 bases, J shed 4 bases, and the junction held 12 bases outside the gene matches. CDR3 length: 15 residues. Germline V gives CDR1 SQVTM, CDR2 ANQGSEA.

The rearrangement links TRBV7-2 to TRBJ2-3; the match to TRBD2 covers 7 bases. This CDR3 is 16 amino acids long. V dropped 5 bases and J dropped 1; count of bases not matched to a gene: 9. Germline-derived CDR1 and CDR2 are SGHTA and FQGNSA. In nucleotides, the CDR3 is TGTGCCAGCAGCGCCGCAAGCCGGGGGGGCACAGATACGCAGTATTTT. It yields the protein CASSAASRGGTDTQYF. The entire variable domain, with the rest obtained from reference TRBV7-2 and TRBJ2-3, is as follows: GAGVSQSPSNKVTEKGKDVELRCDPISGHTALYWYRQSLGQGLEFLIYFQGNSAPDKSGLPSDRFSAERTGGSVSTLTIQRTQQEDSAVYLCASSAASRGGTDTQYFGPGTRLTVL.

This chain connects TRBV6-2 or TRBV6-3 to TRBJ2-7; D is uncertain. The CDR3 contains 12 residues. Germline loops: CDR1 MNHEY, CDR2 SVGEGT. Trimming removed 4 bases at V and 4 bases at J, with 8 bases between. In DNA, the CDR3 is TGTGCCAGCAGTTCCCATCGGTACGAGCAGTACTTC. Translated: CASSSHRYEQYF.

The J gene is TRBJ2-7, the V gene TRBV18; perhaps TRBD1 as D (6 bases). The V gene lost 1 base and the J gene lost 7 bases, with 14 bases spanning the gap. The CDR3 has 14 residues. CDR1 KGHSH and CDR2 LQKENI come from the germline V gene. DNA for the CDR3: TGTGCCAGCTCACCACGGAACAGGGATGGGGAGCAGTACTTC. Protein sequence: CASSPRNRDGEQYF.

The chain uses TRBV25-1 and TRBJ1-2; no clear D gene. Germline V gene data show CDR1 as MGHDK and CDR2 as SYGVNS. The V and J ends lost 1 base and 1 base respectively, with 4 bases between them. CDR3 length equals 13 residues. The DNA for the CDR3 is TGTGCCAGCAGTGAATCCCGTAACTATGGCTACACCTTC. It yields the protein CASSESRNYGYTF.

The chain employs TRBV5-1 and TRBJ1-1; unclear D gene. Per the germline V gene, CDR1 is SGHRS and CDR2 is YFSETQ. V lost 2 bases and J lost 0, with 8 bases in between. This CDR3 is 14 amino acids long. CDR3 in amino acids: CASSLEGVNTEAFF. The CDR3 bases are TGCGCCAGCAGCTTAGAGGGCGTGAACACTGAAGCTTTCTTT.

The J gene is TRBJ2-5, the V gene TRBV7-9, with D perhaps matching TRBD1 or TRBD2 (6 bases each). Trimming stripped 1 base from V and 1 base from J, with 13 bases between. Germline V gives CDR1 SEHNR, CDR2 FQNEAQ (reference sequence). The CDR3 is made up of 16 amino acids. The chain's CDR3 is CASSLGGALFQETQYF. The CDR3 coding sequence is TGTGCCAGCAGCTTAGGGGGGGCTTTGTTCCAAGAGACCCAGTACTTC.

This chain joins TRBV7-9 and TRBJ1-2; D is unclear. The V gene lost 1 base and the J gene lost 7 bases, with 10 bases spanning the gap. CDR1 is SEHNR, CDR2 FQNEAQ, per germline (reference sequence). The CDR3 spans 13 residues. The CDR3 DNA follows: TGTGCCAGCAGCTTAGGGCACCTAACTGGCTACACCTTC. It translates to CASSLGHLTGYTF.

The chain has TRBV10-3 and TRBJ1-6, with a possible D match to TRBD1 (5 bases). The CDR3 covers 16 residues. Between the trimmed V and J ends, which lost 6 bases and 5 bases, there was a span of 17 bases. CDR1 is ENHRY and CDR2 is SYGVKD in the germline V gene. CDR3 nucleotide sequence: TGTGCCATCAGGCTCAGGGATCCTGCAGATAATTCACCCCTCCACTTT. Amino acids: CAIRLRDPADNSPLHF.

This chain connects TRBV7-6 to TRBJ2-3; the D gene is possibly TRBD1 (5 bases). Germline CDR1 and CDR2: SGHVS and FNYEAQ. Trimming shortened V by 5 bases and J by 1 base, and 10 bases separated the two germline ends. CDR3 length equals 14 residues. The CDR3 nucleotides are TGTGCCAGCAGCCAAAAAGGGGGCACAGATACGCAGTATTTT. Translating it yields CASSQKGGTDTQYF. Variable domain in full (rest from reference TRBV7-6 and TRBJ2-3): GAGVSQSPRYKVTKRGQDVALRCDPISGHVSLYWYRQALGQGPEFLTYFNYEAQQDKSGLPNDRFSAERPEGSISTLTIQRTEQRDSAMYRCASSQKGGTDTQYFGPGTRLTVL.

This chain uses TRBV2 with TRBJ2-1; no clear D gene. The CDR3 consists of 14 residues. With 7 bases removed from V and 0 bases from J, the gap between germline ends came to 10 bases. Germline V gene lookup returns CDR1 SNHLY and CDR2 FYNNEI. The CDR3 reads CASNPPSSYNEQFF. In nucleotides, the CDR3 is TGTGCCAGCAACCCTCCGAGCTCCTACAATGAGCAGTTCTTC.

The chain links TRBV7-9 to TRBJ2-5; 10 bases fit TRBD2. V gave up 5 bases and J gave up 3 bases; unmatched junction bases: 6. The CDR3 loop spans 15 amino acids. Germline CDR1 is SEHNR and CDR2 is FQNEAQ (reference sequence). In DNA, the CDR3 is TGTGCCAGCAGCAGGATAGCGGGGGGCAAAGAGACCCAGTACTTC. Its translation: CASSRIAGGKETQYF.

The chain is built from TRBV6-5 and TRBJ2-4; the D is unclear. CDR3 length: 15 residues. Trimming removed 8 bases at V and 0 bases at J, with 14 bases between. The germline gives CDR1 MNHEY, CDR2 SVGAGI. CDR3 loop: CASAARQLAKNIQYF. The CDR3 DNA is TGTGCCAGCGCCGCGAGGCAATTAGCCAAAAACATTCAGTACTTC.

The table lists this clone with a count of one. The V call is TRBV9, the J call TRBJ2-3; 9 bases map to TRBD2. The germline CDR1 and CDR2 sequences are SGDLS and YYNGEE. The length of the CDR3 is 17 residues. After removal of 3 bases from V and 0 bases from J, the junction contained 8 bases not matched to a gene. CDR3 in amino acids: CASSDRLAATSTDTQYF. CDR3 coding DNA: TGTGCCAGCAGCGACAGACTAGCGGCGACTAGCACAGATACGCAGTATTTT.

The chain joins TRBV6-1 to TRBJ1-5; D is undetermined. The germline CDR1 and CDR2 sequences are MNHNS and SASEGT. The CDR3 runs to 14 residues. Trimming stripped 2 bases from V and 0 bases from J, with 5 bases between. The CDR3 loop reads CASSETSSNQPQHF. CDR3 bases: TGTGCCAGCAGTGAAACGAGTAGCAATCAGCCCCAGCATTTT.

This clone came up once. The J gene is TRBJ2-1, the V gene TRBV5-1, with 10 nucleotides matching TRBD2. V shed 0 bases and J 4 bases; nucleotides not matched to a gene: 1. The CDR3 runs to 15 residues. The germline gives CDR1 SGHRS, CDR2 YFSETQ. CDR3 sequence reads: CASSLATSGYNEQFF. The DNA of the CDR3 is TGCGCCAGCAGCTTGGCGACTAGCGGGTACAATGAGCAGTTCTTC.

The chain couples TRBV6-5 to TRBJ1-1; possible D gene TRBD1, 5 bases. The CDR3 loop spans 15 amino acids. Germline CDR1 and CDR2: MNHEY and SVGAGI. The germline V and J ends were trimmed by 4 bases and 1 base, with 13 bases remaining between them. CDR3: CASSFRGVGNTEAFF. In nucleotides, the CDR3 is TGTGCCAGCAGTTTCCGAGGGGTCGGGAACACTGAAGCTTTCTTT.

The rearrangement uses TRBV4-3 and TRBJ2-1; 9 nucleotides match TRBD2. CDR3 size: 17 residues. After removal of 0 bases from V and 4 bases from J, the junction contained 7 bases not matched to a gene. Germline V gene data show CDR1 as LGHNA and CDR2 as YSLEER. In DNA form, the CDR3 reads TGCGCCAGCAGCCAAGATCGCACTAGCGGGTCTTACAATGAGCAGTTCTTC. Amino acid sequence: CASSQDRTSGSYNEQFF.

CDR3 sequence: CAGGPRDTQYF. The CDR3 DNA reads as TGTGCCGGAGGGCCCCGGGATACGCAGTATTTT. The chain recombines TRBV2 with TRBJ2-3, with D maybe TRBD2 (6 bases). CDR1 and CDR2 from the germline V gene are SNHLY and FYNNEI. The CDR3 length is 11 residues. The ends were cut back, 11 bases at V and 6 bases at J, with 12 bases in the middle. Full variable domain (remainder filled in from reference TRBV2 and TRBJ2-3): EPEVTQTPSHQVTQMGQEVILRCVPISNHLYFYWYRQILGQKVEFLVSFYNNEISEKSEIFDDQFSVERPDGSNFTLKIRSTKLEDSAMYFCAGGPRDTQYFGPGTRLTVL.

This chain joins TRBV7-8 and TRBJ2-5; D is possibly TRBD2 (7 bases). Germline V gene data show CDR1 as SGHVS and CDR2 as FQNEAQ. Trimming shortened V by 2 bases and J by 2 bases, and 12 bases separated the two germline ends. This CDR3 spans 15 amino acids. The CDR3 DNA is TGTGCCAGCAGCTTATACGGGGGGCTTCAAGAGACCCAGTACTTC. Translating it yields CASSLYGGLQETQYF.

The chain is built from TRBV5-6 and TRBJ2-3, with a possible D match to TRBD2 (5 bases). V dropped 1 base and J dropped 1 base, with 13 bases sitting between them. The germline V gene encodes CDR1 SGHDT and CDR2 YYEEEE. The CDR3 has 16 residues. This CDR3 is CASSLRTSLGTDTQYF. CDR3 nucleotides: TGTGCCAGCAGCTTGCGAACTAGTCTGGGCACAGATACGCAGTATTTT.

This clone has only a few counts. This sequence joins TRBV10-3 and TRBJ2-7; 7 bases map to TRBD1. V shed 4 bases, J shed 0 bases, and the junction held 0 bases outside the gene matches. CDR3 length: 13 residues. Germline CDR1 ENHRY, CDR2 SYGVKD. DNA of the CDR3: TGTGCCATCAGTGGGGACAGCTCCTACGAGCAGTACTTC. Protein product: CAISGDSSYEQYF.

The chain carries TRBV5-4 and TRBJ2-7; 9 bases align to TRBD1. Germline assignment: CDR1 SGHNT and CDR2 YYREEE (reference sequence). The CDR3 is made up of 17 amino acids. With V trimmed by 0 bases and J by 0 bases, 7 bases remained unmatched. This CDR3 reads CASSLGGQGMSSYEQYF. For the CDR3, the DNA is TGTGCCAGCAGCTTGGGGGGACAGGGTATGAGCTCCTACGAGCAGTACTTC.

The chain carries TRBV5-1 and TRBJ2-3, with D possibly being TRBD1 or TRBD2 (5 bases each). The germline V and J ends were trimmed by 3 bases and 0 bases, with 11 bases remaining between them. Germline V gene lookup returns CDR1 SGHRS and CDR2 YFSETQ. There are 15 residues in the CDR3. CDR3 bases: TGCGCCAGCAGCTCGGGGACCCATAGCACAGATACGCAGTATTTT. This codes for CASSSGTHSTDTQYF.

The chain links TRBV4-2 to TRBJ1-4, with TRBD1 matching 7 bases. The V gene's germline CDR1 is LGHNA and CDR2 YNFKEQ. V was pared by 4 bases and J by 4 bases, with 6 bases of the junction left unmatched. The CDR3 is 15 residues long. For the CDR3, the DNA is TGTGCCAGCAGCCGCGAACAGGGGTTTAATGAAAAACTGTTTTTT. Protein: CASSREQGFNEKLFF.